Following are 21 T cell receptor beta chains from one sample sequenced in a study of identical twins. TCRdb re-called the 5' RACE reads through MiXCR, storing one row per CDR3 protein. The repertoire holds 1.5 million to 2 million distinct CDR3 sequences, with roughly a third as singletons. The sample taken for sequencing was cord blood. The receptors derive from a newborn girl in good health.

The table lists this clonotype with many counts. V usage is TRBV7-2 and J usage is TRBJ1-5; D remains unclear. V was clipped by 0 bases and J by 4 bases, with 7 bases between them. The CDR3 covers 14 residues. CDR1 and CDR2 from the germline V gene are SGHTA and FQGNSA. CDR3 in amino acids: CASSLASGNQPQHF. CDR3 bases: TGTGCCAGCAGCTTAGCGTCGGGAAATCAGCCCCAGCATTTT. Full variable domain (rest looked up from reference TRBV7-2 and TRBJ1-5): GAGVSQSPSNKVTEKGKDVELRCDPISGHTALYWYRQSLGQGLEFLIYFQGNSAPDKSGLPSDRFSAERTGGSVSTLTIQRTQQEDSAVYLCASSLASGNQPQHFGDGTRLSIL.

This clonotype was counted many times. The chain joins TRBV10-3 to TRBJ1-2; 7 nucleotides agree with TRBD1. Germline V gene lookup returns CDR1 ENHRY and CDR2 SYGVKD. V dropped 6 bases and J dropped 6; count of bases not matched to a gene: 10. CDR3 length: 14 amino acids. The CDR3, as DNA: TGTGCCATCAGCCGACAGGGCGGCACGGATGGCTACACCTTC. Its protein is CAISRQGGTDGYTF.

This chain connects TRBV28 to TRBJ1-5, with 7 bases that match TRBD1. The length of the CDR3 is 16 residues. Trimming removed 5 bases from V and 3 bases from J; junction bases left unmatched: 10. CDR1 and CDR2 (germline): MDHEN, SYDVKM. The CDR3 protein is CASSRQGVMNNQPQHF. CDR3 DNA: TGTGCCAGCAGTCGACAGGGAGTGATGAACAATCAGCCCCAGCATTTT.

The CDR3 DNA reads TGTGCCATCAGTGAGTGGGGTGAGGGCCCCTATGGCTACACCTTC. Translation gives CAISEWGEGPYGYTF. The V gene is TRBV10-3, the J gene TRBJ1-2, with D hard to call. CDR3 length equals 15 residues. Germline values: CDR1 ENHRY, CDR2 SYGVKD. With 1 base removed from V and 4 bases from J, the gap between germline ends came to 13 bases.

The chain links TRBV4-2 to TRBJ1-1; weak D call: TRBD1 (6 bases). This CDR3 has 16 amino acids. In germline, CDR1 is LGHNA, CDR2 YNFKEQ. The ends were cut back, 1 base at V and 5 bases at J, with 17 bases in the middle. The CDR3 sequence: CASSQGGAGLDTEAFF. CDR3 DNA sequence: TGTGCCAGCAGCCAAGGGGGGGCAGGGTTAGATACTGAAGCTTTCTTT.

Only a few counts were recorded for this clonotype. The CDR3, as DNA: TGCGCCAGCAGCAGGGACAGGGGCATGAATGAGCAGTTCTTC. Translated: CASSRDRGMNEQFF. This chain uses TRBV10-1 with TRBJ2-1; 10 positions match TRBD1. The CDR3 totals 14 residues. From germline, CDR1 is WNHNN and CDR2 SYGVQD (reference sequence). The trim removed 6 bases at V and 7 bases at J, leaving 6 bases unmatched.

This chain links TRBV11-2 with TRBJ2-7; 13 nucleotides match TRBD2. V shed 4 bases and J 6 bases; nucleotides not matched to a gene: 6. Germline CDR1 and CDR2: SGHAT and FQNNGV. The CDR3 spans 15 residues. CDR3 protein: CASSSTSGGAIEQYF. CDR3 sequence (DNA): TGTGCCAGCAGCTCAACTAGCGGGGGGGCGATCGAGCAGTACTTC.

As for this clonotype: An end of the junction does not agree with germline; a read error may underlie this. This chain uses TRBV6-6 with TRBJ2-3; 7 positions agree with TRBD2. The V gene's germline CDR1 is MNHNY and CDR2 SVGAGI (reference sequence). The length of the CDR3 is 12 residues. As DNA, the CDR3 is TGCGCCAGCAGCGGGGCCACAGATACGCAGTATTTT. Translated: CASSGATDTQYF.

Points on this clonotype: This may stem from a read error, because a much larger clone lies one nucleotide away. The CDR3, as DNA: TGTGCCAGCAGTGGACGGGGTAGCAATCAGCCCCAGCATTTT. Protein product: CASSGRGSNQPQHF. V usage is TRBV27 and J usage is TRBJ1-5; no reliable D call. This CDR3 spans 14 amino acids. Trimming took off 5 bases at V and 0 bases at J, with 8 bases between the two ends. In germline, CDR1 is MNHEY, CDR2 SMNVEV (reference sequence).

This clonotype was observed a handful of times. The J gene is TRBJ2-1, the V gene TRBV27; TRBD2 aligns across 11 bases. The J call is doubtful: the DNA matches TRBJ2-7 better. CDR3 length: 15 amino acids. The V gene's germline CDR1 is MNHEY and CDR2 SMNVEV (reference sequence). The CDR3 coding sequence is TGTGCCAGCAGTCAGACTAGCGGGGTCTACAATGAGCAGTACTTC. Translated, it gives CASSQTSGVYNEQYF.

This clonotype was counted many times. For the CDR3, the DNA is TGTGCCAGCAGCCCCGGGACAGGGAGCAATCAGCCCCAGCATTTT. Translation gives CASSPGTGSNQPQHF. The chain employs TRBV28 and TRBJ1-5; 9 positions agree with TRBD1. Germline-derived CDR1 and CDR2 are MDHEN and SYDVKM. The CDR3 length is 15 residues. Trimming cost V 6 bases and J 1 base; bases outside gene matches: 4.

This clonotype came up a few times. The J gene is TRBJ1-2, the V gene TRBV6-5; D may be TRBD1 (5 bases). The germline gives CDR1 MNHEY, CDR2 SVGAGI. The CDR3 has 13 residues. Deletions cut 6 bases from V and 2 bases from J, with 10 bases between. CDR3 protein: CASSRVRNYGYTF. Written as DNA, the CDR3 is TGTGCCAGCAGCAGGGTTCGGAACTATGGCTACACCTTC.

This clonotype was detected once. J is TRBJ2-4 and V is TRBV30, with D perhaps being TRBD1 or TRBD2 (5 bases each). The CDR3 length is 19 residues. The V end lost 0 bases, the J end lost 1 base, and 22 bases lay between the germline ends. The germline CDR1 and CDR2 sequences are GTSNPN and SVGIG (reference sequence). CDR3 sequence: CAWSVRGWGRLLAKNIQYF. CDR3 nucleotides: TGTGCCTGGAGTGTACGGGGTTGGGGCAGATTGCTCGCCAAAAACATTCAGTACTTC.

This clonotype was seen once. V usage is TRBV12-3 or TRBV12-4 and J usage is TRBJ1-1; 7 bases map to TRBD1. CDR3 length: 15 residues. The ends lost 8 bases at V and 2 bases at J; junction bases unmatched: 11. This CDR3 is CASGEHRGPNTEAFF. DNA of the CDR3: TGTGCCAGCGGGGAACACAGGGGACCCAACACTGAAGCTTTCTTT.

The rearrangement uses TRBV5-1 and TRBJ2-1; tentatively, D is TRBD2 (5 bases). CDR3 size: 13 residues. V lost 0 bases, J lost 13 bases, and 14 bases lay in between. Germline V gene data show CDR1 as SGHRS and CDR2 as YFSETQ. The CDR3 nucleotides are TGCGCCAGCAGCTTGGCTAGCATGGAGACCCAGTTCTTC. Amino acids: CASSLASMETQFF.

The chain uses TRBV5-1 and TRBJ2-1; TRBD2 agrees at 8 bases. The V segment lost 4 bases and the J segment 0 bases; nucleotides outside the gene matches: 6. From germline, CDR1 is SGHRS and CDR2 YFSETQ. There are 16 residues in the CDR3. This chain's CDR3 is CASSVSGKSSYNEQFF. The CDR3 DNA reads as TGCGCCAGCAGCGTTAGCGGGAAGAGCTCCTACAATGAGCAGTTCTTC.

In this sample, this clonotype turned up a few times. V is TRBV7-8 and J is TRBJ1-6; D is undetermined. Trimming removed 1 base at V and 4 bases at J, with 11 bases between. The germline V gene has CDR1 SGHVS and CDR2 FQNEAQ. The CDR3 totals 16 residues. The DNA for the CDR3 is TGTGCCAGCAGCTTAGAGGGTCGGACGTATAATTCACCCCTCCACTTT. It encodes CASSLEGRTYNSPLHF.

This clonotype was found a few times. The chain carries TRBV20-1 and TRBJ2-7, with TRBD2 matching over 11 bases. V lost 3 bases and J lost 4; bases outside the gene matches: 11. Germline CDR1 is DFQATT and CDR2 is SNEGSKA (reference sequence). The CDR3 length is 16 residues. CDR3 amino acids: CSASELRLAGGYEQYF. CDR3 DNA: TGCAGTGCTAGTGAGTTACGGCTAGCGGGGGGTTACGAGCAGTACTTC.

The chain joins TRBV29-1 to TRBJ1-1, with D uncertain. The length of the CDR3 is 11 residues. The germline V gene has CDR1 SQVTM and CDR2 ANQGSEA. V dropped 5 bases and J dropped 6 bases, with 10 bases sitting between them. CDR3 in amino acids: CSVLIGPEAFF. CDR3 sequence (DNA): TGCAGCGTTCTTATTGGCCCTGAAGCTTTCTTT.

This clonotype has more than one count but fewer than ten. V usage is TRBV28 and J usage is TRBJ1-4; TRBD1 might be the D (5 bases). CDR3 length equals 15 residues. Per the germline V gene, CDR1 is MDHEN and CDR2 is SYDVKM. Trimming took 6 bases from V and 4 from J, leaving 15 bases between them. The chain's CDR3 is CASSRTTASNEKLFF. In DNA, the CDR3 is TGTGCCAGCAGCCGCACGACAGCTAGTAATGAAAAACTGTTTTTT.

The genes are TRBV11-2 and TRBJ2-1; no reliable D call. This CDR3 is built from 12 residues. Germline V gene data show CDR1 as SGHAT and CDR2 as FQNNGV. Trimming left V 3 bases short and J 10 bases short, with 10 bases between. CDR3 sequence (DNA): TGTGCCAGCAGCTTCCCCGTGGACGAGCAGTTCTTC. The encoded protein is CASSFPVDEQFF.